This passage covers 9 T cell receptor beta chains from one sample sequenced in a study of T cells in narcolepsy. Assay used: immunoSEQ multiplex PCR; TCRdb lists only in-frame clones, some missing. The table shows fewer than 25,000 clones, with around 85% occurring only once. Sequencing used memory (CD45RA-) CD4+ T cells from blood. The receptor source for this set is a human donor in good health.

V usage is TRBV7-2 and J usage is TRBJ2-3, with 7 positions matching TRBD2. The CDR3 length is 15 residues. The germline gives CDR1 SGHTA, CDR2 FQGNSA. Trimming at V came to 1 base and at J to 0 bases, leaving 1 base not matched to a gene. CDR3 nucleotide sequence: TGTGCCAGCAGCTTAGACGGGAGGAGCACAGATACGCAGTATTTT. This translates into CASSLDGRSTDTQYF.

Points on this clone: At one end, the junction sequence differs from germline, possibly due to a read error. Other DNA sequences in this sample translate to the same CDR3. The V call is TRBV19, the J call TRBJ1-1; D is possibly TRBD1 (6 bases). Germline CDR1 reads LNHDA; CDR2 reads SQIVND (reference sequence). The CDR3 covers 14 residues. The CDR3 here is CASSIRARDTEAFF. The CDR3 DNA sequence: TGTGCCAGTAGTATACGGGCGCGGGACACCGAAGCTTTCTTT.

The rearrangement uses TRBV28 and TRBJ2-1, with 11 bases matching TRBD2. The CDR3 has 16 residues. Per the germline V gene, CDR1 is MDHEN and CDR2 is SYDVKM. Losses at the gene ends were 7 bases for V and 5 bases for J; bases not matched to a gene: 10. In nucleotides, the CDR3 is TGTGCCAGCATGGTAGCGGGAGGGCCGGGGGACAATGAGCAGTTCTTC. This encodes CASMVAGGPGDNEQFF.

J is TRBJ2-1 and V is TRBV7-6; 7 positions match TRBD2. The CDR3 totals 14 residues. J lost 9 bases, V lost 7 bases, and 12 bases had no gene match. The germline gives CDR1 SGHVS, CDR2 FNYEAQ. CDR3 sequence (DNA): TGTGCCAGCAAGAAGCGGGGTGAGGGTGGTGAGCAGTTCTTC. It codes for CASKKRGEGGEQFF. The whole variable domain, remainder taken from reference TRBV7-6 and TRBJ2-1, is GAGVSQSPRYKVTKRGQDVALRCDPISGHVSLYWYRQALGQGPEFLTYFNYEAQQDKSGLPNDRFSAERPEGSISTLTIQRTEQRDSAMYRCASKKRGEGGEQFFGPGTRLTVL.

V usage is TRBV18 and J usage is TRBJ1-1; D is perhaps TRBD1 (6 bases). The CDR3 totals 16 residues. With 2 bases removed from V and 4 bases from J, the gap between germline ends came to 17 bases. Per the germline V gene, CDR1 is KGHSH and CDR2 is LQKENI. CDR3 residues: CASSPSPIQGFTEAFF. The CDR3, as DNA: TGTGCCAGCTCACCATCACCGATACAGGGATTCACTGAAGCTTTCTTT.

The chain carries TRBV15 and TRBJ2-7; D not resolved. The germline V gene encodes CDR1 LNHNV and CDR2 YYDKDF (reference sequence). The CDR3 sequence is 13 residues long. Deletions cut 5 bases from V and 5 bases from J, with 13 bases between. As DNA, the CDR3 is TGTGCCACCAGCCCCCAGGCAGACCACGAGCAGTACTTC. Translation: CATSPQADHEQYF. The entire variable domain, with the rest obtained from reference TRBV15 and TRBJ2-7, is as follows: DAMVIQNPRYQVTQFGKPVTLSCSQTLNHNVMYWYQQKSSQAPKLLFHYYDKDFNNEADTPDNFQSRRPNTSFCFLDIRSPGLGDTAMYLCATSPQADHEQYFGPGTRLTVT.

The rearrangement joins TRBV6-1 to TRBJ1-5, with D maybe TRBD1 (5 bases). V lost 0 bases and J lost 10, with 13 bases in between. CDR3 length: 14 amino acids. CDR1 and CDR2 from the germline V gene are MNHNS and SASEGT. The CDR3 nucleotides are TGTGCCAGCAGTGAAGCGCTTCGGACACCTCCCCAGCATTTT. It specifies CASSEALRTPPQHF.

This clone was recorded only once. The rearrangement joins TRBV19 to TRBJ1-5; 8 bases match TRBD1. Germline V gene sequence: CDR1 LNHDA, CDR2 SQIVND (reference sequence). V dropped 7 bases and J dropped 7; count of bases not matched to a gene: 12. The CDR3 extends over 15 amino acids. CDR3: CASNFGTGHFQPQHF. The CDR3 DNA reads as TGTGCCAGTAACTTCGGGACAGGCCATTTCCAGCCCCAGCATTTT.

V is TRBV18 and J is TRBJ2-3; TRBD2 agrees at 7 bases. Trimming cost V 1 base and J 6 bases; bases outside gene matches: 7. Germline V gives CDR1 KGHSH, CDR2 LQKENI. This CDR3 region has 15 residues. Here the CDR3 reads CASSPRSGKMDTQYF. CDR3 DNA sequence: TGTGCCAGCTCACCACGAAGCGGGAAGATGGATACGCAGTATTTT.